The clone carrying this T cell receptor beta chain has a handful of counts. The data originate from a study of T cell changes during pregnancy in multiple sclerosis. The ends lost 4 bases at V and 0 bases at J; junction bases unmatched: 4. Germline CDR1 SGHTA, CDR2 FQGNSA. The CDR3 contains 17 residues. Using immunoSEQ multiplex PCR, the repertoire was profiled, and TCRdb retains in-frame clones only, with some absent. The sample lists about 93,000 clones; roughly 89% were seen once. The chain couples TRBV7-2 to TRBJ1-3; TRBD1 matches 12 bases. This TCR was recovered from a female donor in good health, enrolled as a control in a pregnancy study. The sample here was peripheral blood, taken after pregnancy. CDR3 bases: TGTGCCAGCAGCTCGGGACAGGGGGCCCGCTCTGGAAACACCATATATTTT. It translates to CASSSGQGARSGNTIYF.